This TCR beta chain was sequenced in a study of shared clonotypes between healthy human individuals. Study findings and constraints: Larger estimated richness was generally seen in naive subsets than in memory subsets. Clonotypes that were shared across a handful of donors made up 4% to 6% of naive CD4 clonotypes. Among donors, the sharing of clonotypes was expected to be influenced by sequencing depth.

TCRdb keeps only in-frame clones here, not all; method: immunoSEQ multiplex PCR. The sample shows about 2.2 million clones, 85% to 95% of them seen only once. This CDR3 is 16 amino acids long. Deletions cut 0 bases from V and 0 bases from J, with 8 bases between. CDR1 and CDR2 from the germline V gene are SEHNR and FQNEAQ (reference sequence). Turning to this clone: Its specificity is unknown.

Positively selected for CCR7, the CD45RO-negative cells used as naive CD8 cells excluded terminally differentiated effector memory CD45RA+ cells. Sequencing input: naive CD8+ T cells from PBMCs. The chain combines TRBV7-9 with TRBJ1-4, with D perhaps matching TRBD1 (5 bases). This sequence originates from a man between 18 and 35 years old in good health. Some clones in this sample may be carry-over from other donors' samples. The CDR3 protein is CASSLARGATNEKLFF. CDR3 coding DNA: TGTGCCAGCAGCTTAGCGAGGGGTGCAACTAATGAAAAACTGTTTTTT.